A selection of T cell receptor beta chains follows, all from one sample in a study of CD4+ T cells in melanoma. The method was immunoSEQ multiplex PCR; TCRdb's version includes in-frame clones alone and lacks a portion of them. Of 9,900 or so clones in the sample, around 60% were seen once. Material for sequencing was cells from a culture (not recorded whether cultured in vitro). These receptors were collected from a human donor with melanoma. Both conserved end residues are part of each CDR3. The D gene is left open where the match is weak. Rows may omit the clone size; those that give it use once, few, many or a size class.

d_call | j_call | clone_size | v_call | cdr3_aa | cdr3_nt
. | TRBJ1-6 | . | TRBV7-2 | CASSPQGRANSPLHF | TGTGCCAGCAGCCCACAGGGTAGGGCAAATTCACCCCTCCACTTT
TRBD1 | TRBJ2-3 | . | TRBV19 | CASSNEGQTDTQYF | TGTGCCAGTAGCAACGAGGGACAGACAGATACGCAGTATTTT
. | TRBJ2-7 | few | TRBV6-6 | CASSYSDVRSYEQYF | TGTGCCAGCAGTTACTCTGACGTACGATCCTACGAGCAGTACTTC
. | TRBJ1-3 | . | TRBV5-5 | CASSSYVGGSGNTIYF | TGTGCCAGCAGCTCTTATGTAGGGGGCTCTGGAAACACCATATATTTT
. | TRBJ2-5 | once | TRBV6-6 | CASSYPTWYQETQYF | TGTGCCAGCAGTTACCCGACTTGGTACCAAGAGACCCAGTACTTC
. | TRBJ2-7 | few | TRBV7-9 | CASSLGSTYEQYF | TGTGCCAGCAGCTTAGGATCGACCTACGAGCAGTACTTC
TRBD1 | TRBJ2-7 | few | TRBV5-1 | CASRSTGVYEQYF | TGCGCCAGCAGGAGTACAGGGGTCTACGAGCAGTACTTC
TRBD2 | TRBJ2-1 | . | TRBV6-5 | CASRTSGGRNEQFF | TGTGCCAGCAGGACTAGCGGGGGGAGAAATGAGCAGTTCTTC
TRBD1 | TRBJ2-5 | . | TRBV6-5 | CASKGQGASETQYF | TGTGCCAGCAAAGGACAGGGGGCTTCAGAGACCCAGTACTTC
TRBD2 | TRBJ2-1 | . | TRBV9 | CASSVGFSGGAFEQFF | TGTGCCAGCAGCGTAGGTTTTAGCGGGGGGGCCTTTGAGCAGTTCTTC
. | TRBJ1-4 | . | TRBV5-1 | CASSLEGGKLFF | TGCGCCAGCAGCTTGGAAGGGGGAAAACTGTTTTTT
. | TRBJ1-1 | . | TRBV5-1 | CASSLALTQNTEAFF | TGCGCCAGCAGCTTGGCCTTGACACAGAACACTGAAGCTTTCTTT
. | TRBJ1-1 | . | TRBV5-1 | CASSSAVGRAAEAFF | TGCGCCAGCAGTTCCGCCGTGGGGAGAGCGGCTGAAGCTTTCTTT
. | TRBJ1-1 | . | TRBV2 | CASRILGDWNTEAFF | TGTGCCAGCAGAATCTTGGGGGATTGGAACACTGAAGCTTTCTTT
. | TRBJ1-4 | medium-sized | TRBV4-1 | CASSRIPVVTNEKLFF | TGCGCCAGCAGCCGCATCCCCGTTGTTACTAATGAAAAACTGTTTTTT
. | TRBJ1-1 | . | TRBV7-8 | CASSLLSRANTEAFF | TGTGCCAGCAGCCTCCTGTCACGGGCAAACACTGAAGCTTTCTTT
. | TRBJ1-2 | . | TRBV5-8 | CASSFLANYGYTF | TGTGCCAGCAGCTTTTTGGCTAACTATGGCTACACCTTC
. | TRBJ1-2 | few | TRBV27 | CASSLGGYYTF | TGTGCCAGCAGTTTAGGAGGGTACTACACCTTC
. | TRBJ1-2 | once | TRBV5-1 | CASSLKEGSVYGYTF | TGCGCCAGCAGCTTGAAAGAGGGCAGTGTCTATGGCTACACCTTC
. | TRBJ1-4 | medium-sized | TRBV27 | CASSWRGSNEKLFF | TGTGCCAGCAGTTGGAGGGGATCTAATGAAAAACTGTTTTTT
TRBD1 | TRBJ2-7 | . | TRBV7-2 | CASSNRDRGREQYF | TGTGCCAGCAGCAACCGGGACAGGGGACGCGAGCAGTACTTC
TRBD2 | TRBJ2-7 | . | TRBV27 | CASSRTRTSGGASSYEQYF | TGTGCCAGCAGTCGGACCCGGACTAGCGGGGGGGCCTCGTCCTACGAGCAGTACTTC
. | TRBJ1-6 | . | TRBV15 | CATSAGRGSPLHF | TGTGCCACCAGCGCAGGGAGGGGTTCACCCCTCCACTTT
TRBD1 | TRBJ1-1 | once | TRBV15 | CATSRDFRRQGGNTEAFF | TGTGCCACCAGCAGAGATTTCCGCCGTCAGGGGGGGAACACTGAAGCTTTCTTT
TRBD1 | TRBJ1-2 | . | TRBV7-9 | CASSRSGQGTYGYTF | TGTGCCAGCAGCCGCTCGGGACAGGGTACCTATGGCTACACCTTC
. | TRBJ1-4 | few | TRBV2 | CASNGQTKLFF | TGTGCCAGCAACGGACAGACAAAACTGTTTTTT
TRBD1 | TRBJ1-2 | . | TRBV4-2 | CASSQEGTGVGGYTF | TGTGCCAGCAGCCAAGAGGGGACAGGGGTCGGTGGCTACACCTTC
TRBD1 | TRBJ2-5 | once | TRBV5-1 | CASSPTTGGRETQYF | TGCGCCAGCAGCCCGACAACAGGGGGCAGAGAGACCCAGTACTTC
. | TRBJ1-5 | . | TRBV7-2 | CASSSQGSGNQPQHF | TGTGCCAGCAGCTCGCAGGGGTCGGGCAATCAGCCCCAGCATTTT
TRBD1 | TRBJ1-1 | medium-sized | TRBV30 | CAWSRQGTEAFF | TGTGCCTGGAGCAGACAGGGGACTGAAGCTTTCTTT
. | TRBJ1-1 | once | TRBV7-2 | CASSYSRGLEGEAFF | TGTGCCAGCAGCTATTCCAGGGGCCTCGAGGGCGAAGCTTTCTTT
TRBD1 | TRBJ1-5 | . | TRBV6-1 | CASSASGTGNQPQHF | TGTGCCAGCAGTGCCTCCGGGACAGGGAATCAGCCCCAGCATTTT
. | TRBJ1-6 | few | TRBV2 | CASSVVSSYNSPLHF | TGTGCCAGCAGCGTTGTGAGCTCCTATAATTCACCCCTCCACTTT
. | TRBJ2-7 | few | TRBV19 | CASTRTVTTYEQYF | TGTGCCAGTACCCGGACGGTAACGACCTACGAGCAGTACTTC
. | TRBJ2-7 | . | TRBV18 | CASSLTRVDEQYF | TGTGCCAGCTCACTCACGAGAGTTGACGAGCAGTACTTC
TRBD1 | TRBJ1-5 | . | TRBV7-6 | CASSLGTGSNQPQHF | TGTGCCAGCAGCTTAGGGACAGGGAGCAATCAGCCCCAGCATTTT
. | TRBJ1-3 | few | TRBV7-9 | CASSLALTSGNTIYF | TGTGCCAGCAGCTTAGCGCTCACTTCTGGAAACACCATATATTTT
TRBD1 | TRBJ2-1 | few | TRBV5-1 | CASSLQGALYNEQFF | TGCGCCAGCAGCTTGCAGGGGGCTCTGTACAATGAGCAGTTCTTC
. | TRBJ2-2 | . | TRBV6-1 | CASSEAYQGARTGELFF | TGTGCCAGCAGTGAGGCGTATCAAGGGGCACGGACCGGGGAGCTGTTTTTT
TRBD1 | TRBJ1-6 | . | TRBV6-5 | CASSYGTGTPLHF | TGTGCCAGCAGTTACGGGACAGGTACCCCCCTCCACTTT
. | TRBJ2-7 | . | TRBV9 | CASSVEGREQYF | TGTGCCAGCAGCGTAGAGGGTCGGGAGCAGTACTTC